This entry lists 22 T cell receptor beta chains sequenced from one sample in a study of regulatory T cells in long-lasting Graves disease. Time point: newly diagnosed GD, antithyroid drugs for less than 3 months. Following extraction of RNA from PBMCs, that RNA was used to make the TCR library. TCR beta libraries were built with iRepertoire HTBI primers and Arm-PCR of CDR3 regions. TCRdb used MiXCR to reprocess the multiplex PCR reads, holding one entry per CDR3 protein. The table has some 250,000 distinct CDR3 sequences, about 18% seen once. Another study also made use of these data, one on T cells in Graves' hyperthyroidism and ophthalmopathy.

This sample comprised peripheral blood mononuclear cells (PBMCs), obtained at new diagnosis, from a patient treated with antithyroid drugs. Receptors were obtained from a woman between 25 and 40 years old with Graves disease.

This clonotype was seen a few times. V gene TRBV19 combines with J gene TRBJ1-1, with D perhaps TRBD1 (6 bases). V lost 6 bases, J lost 9 bases, and 8 bases lay in between. Germline assignment: CDR1 LNHDA and CDR2 SQIVND (reference sequence). The CDR3 has 10 amino acids. The CDR3 nucleotides read TGTGCCAGTAGAGGGACAAAAGCTTTCTTT. This translates into CASRGTKAFF. Full variable domain (outside the CDR3, taken from reference TRBV19 and TRBJ1-1): DGGITQSPKYLFRKEGQNVTLSCEQNLNHDAMYWYRQDPGQGLRLIYYSQIVNDFQKGDIAEGYSVSREKKESFPLTVTSAQKNPTAFYLCASRGTKAFFGQGTRLTVV.

This clonotype has a count of ten or more. CDR3 bases: TGTGCCAGCAGCCTCCCCGCCGGTAGCGGGGGGGGGACAGATACGCAGTATTTT. Its translation is CASSLPAGSGGGTDTQYF. The chain combines TRBV7-6 with TRBJ2-3, with 11 bases lining up with TRBD2. The junction had 13 bases not matched to a gene; V was cut back by 5 bases and J by 3 bases. This CDR3 comprises 18 residues. Germline V CDR1 and CDR2: SGHVS, FNYEAQ.

The sample holds many counts of this clonotype. The CDR3 loop is CSGKGTSADTQYF. The CDR3 DNA reads TGCAGTGGGAAGGGGACTAGCGCAGATACGCAGTATTTT. The chain has TRBV20-1 and TRBJ2-3, with 10 bases that match TRBD2. The CDR3 runs to 13 residues. V trimming: 7 bases; J trimming: 4 bases; junction bases outside the gene matches: 5. Germline V gives CDR1 DFQATT, CDR2 SNEGSKA (reference sequence).

This chain connects TRBV5-1 to TRBJ2-5; the match to TRBD2 covers 13 bases. From germline, CDR1 is SGHRS and CDR2 YFSETQ. V shed 4 bases, J shed 4 bases, and the junction held 7 bases outside the gene matches. CDR3 length: 16 amino acids. CDR3 loop: CASSPRLAGGGETQYF. The CDR3 DNA is TGCGCCAGCAGCCCTCGACTAGCGGGGGGTGGAGAGACCCAGTACTTC.

At least ten counts were recorded for this clonotype. The rearrangement joins TRBV12-3 or TRBV12-4 to TRBJ2-5; weak D call: TRBD2 (6 bases). V lost 5 bases to trimming and J lost 0 bases, with 10 bases between them. CDR3 length: 14 residues. The CDR3, as DNA: TGTGCCAGCAGTCTCCGGGAGAACCAAGAGACCCAGTACTTC. Amino acid sequence: CASSLRENQETQYF.

On this clonotype itself: It is likely a read error: a sequence one base away is far more abundant. The rearrangement joins TRBV20-1 to TRBJ2-1; no firm D call. Germline V lookup: CDR1 DFQATT, CDR2 SNEGSKA (reference sequence). The CDR3 has 15 amino acids. Trimming pared 1 base from V and 13 bases from J, leaving 23 bases between. The DNA of the CDR3 is TGCAGTGCTAGAGGGATTTGGCCGGTACAAGAGACCCAGTTCTTC. It translates to CSARGIWPVQETQFF.

This clonotype was seen at least ten times. The V gene is TRBV7-6, the J gene TRBJ1-2; 7 bases are shared with TRBD1. The V gene's germline CDR1 is SGHVS and CDR2 FNYEAQ. CDR3 size: 16 residues. V gave up 1 base and J gave up 8 bases; unmatched junction bases: 13. CDR3 coding DNA: TGTGCCAGCAGCTTAGACCCCTGGACAGGTCTCCGGGGCTACACCTTC. Protein sequence: CASSLDPWTGLRGYTF.

The sample holds many counts of this clonotype. This chain uses TRBV7-3 with TRBJ2-1, with 12 nucleotides matching TRBD2. Trimming removed 2 bases from V and 9 bases from J; junction bases left unmatched: 5. Germline V CDR1 and CDR2: SGHTA, FQGTGA. CDR3 length: 15 amino acids. The CDR3 sequence: CASSLGSSGGGEQFF. The DNA of the CDR3 is TGTGCCAGCAGCTTAGGGTCTAGCGGGGGGGGTGAGCAGTTCTTC.

This clonotype was observed at least ten times. The chain uses TRBV6-1 and TRBJ2-1, with unresolved D. CDR1 MNHNS and CDR2 SASEGT come from the germline V gene. CDR3 length equals 13 residues. Trimming pared 4 bases from V and 7 bases from J, leaving 11 bases between. The CDR3 sequence is CASSGTAWNEQFF. The CDR3 coding sequence is TGTGCCAGCAGTGGGACCGCCTGGAATGAGCAGTTCTTC.

This clonotype was counted at least ten times. The chain is built from TRBV18 and TRBJ2-7; D might be TRBD1 (6 bases). The germline V gene has CDR1 KGHSH and CDR2 LQKENI. The CDR3 covers 14 residues. Deletions cut 5 bases from V and 2 bases from J, with 13 bases between. CDR3 bases: TGTGCCAGCTCATCCGGACAGAAAACCTACGAGCAGTACTTC. This codes for CASSSGQKTYEQYF.

This clonotype has at least ten counts. The V gene is TRBV20-1, the J gene TRBJ1-2; 10 positions match TRBD1. Germline CDR1 and CDR2: DFQATT and SNEGSKA (reference sequence). The CDR3 is 16 residues long. J lost 8 bases, V lost 5 bases, and 17 bases had no gene match. The CDR3 DNA sequence: TGCAGTGCTGAGAGGGGCGTGATGGGGACAGGGGACGGCTACACCTTC. Residues: CSAERGVMGTGDGYTF.

This clonotype was observed many times. The J gene is TRBJ2-5, the V gene TRBV9; D perhaps matches TRBD1 (6 bases). V lost 0 bases and J 5 bases, leaving 11 bases between the germline ends. Germline V CDR1 and CDR2: SGDLS, YYNGEE. The CDR3 has 14 amino acids. The chain's CDR3 is CASSVETGRETQYF. Written as DNA, the CDR3 is TGTGCCAGCAGCGTAGAAACAGGGCGGGAGACCCAGTACTTC.

This clonotype was seen at least ten times. CDR3 in amino acids: CASSLARFSGGLATLTDTQYF. Here the CDR3 DNA reads TGCGCCAGCAGCTTGGCTCGGTTTAGCGGGGGGCTCGCAACCCTCACAGATACGCAGTATTTT. The V gene is TRBV5-1, the J gene TRBJ2-3; 10 positions agree with TRBD2. Germline lookup yields CDR1 SGHRS and CDR2 YFSETQ. Trimming cost V 0 bases and J 2 bases; bases outside gene matches: 18. The CDR3 has 21 residues. The full variable domain, rest sourced from reference TRBV5-1 and TRBJ2-3, is KAGVTQTPRYLIKTRGQQVTLSCSPISGHRSVSWYQQTPGQGLQFLFEYFSETQRNKGNFPGRFSGRQFSNSRSEMNVSTLELGDSALYLCASSLARFSGGLATLTDTQYFGPGTRLTVL.

At least ten counts were recorded for this clonotype. The CDR3 loop reads CAITNSPDQPQHF. CDR3 in DNA: TGTGCCATCACCAACAGCCCCGATCAGCCCCAGCATTTT. The chain couples TRBV10-3 to TRBJ1-5; D is unclear. The length of the CDR3 is 13 residues. Trimming took off 7 bases at V and 5 bases at J, with 12 bases between the two ends. Germline V CDR1 and CDR2: ENHRY, SYGVKD.

This clonotype appeared many times. The rearrangement links TRBV5-5 to TRBJ2-1; no reliable D call. V lost 0 bases and J lost 8, with 18 bases in between. The CDR3 totals 16 residues. Per the germline V gene, CDR1 is SGHKS and CDR2 is YYEKEE (reference sequence). CDR3 in amino acids: CASSLGRVRWADEQFF. The CDR3 bases are TGTGCCAGCAGCTTGGGCCGGGTGCGTTGGGCCGATGAGCAGTTCTTC.

This clonotype was seen at least ten times. CDR3 DNA sequence: TGTGCTAGTGGTTTGGCCGTTAACCTCTCCTACAATGAGCAGTTCTTC. This sequence encodes CASGLAVNLSYNEQFF. The gene calls are TRBV12-5 and TRBJ2-1; D gene ambiguous. Germline V gene data show CDR1 as LGHNT and CDR2 as FRNRAP. CDR3 size: 16 residues. V was clipped by 1 base and J by 0 bases, with 10 bases between them.

This clonotype was recorded a few times. A much more abundant neighbour one base away suggests this may be a read error. The CDR3 sequence: CSARGGGNYNSPLHF. The CDR3 nucleotides are TGCAGTGCTAGAGGAGGCGGAAACTATAATTCACCCCTCCACTTT. The chain uses TRBV20-1 and TRBJ1-6; no reliable D call. CDR1 and CDR2 from the germline V gene are DFQATT and SNEGSKA (reference sequence). Trimming cost V 1 base and J 3 bases, with 10 bases left between them. The CDR3 extends over 15 amino acids.

Many counts were recorded for this clonotype. The rearrangement links TRBV6-1 to TRBJ2-3; 11 bases match TRBD2. CDR3 length: 15 residues. The V segment lost 6 bases and the J segment 3 bases; nucleotides outside the gene matches: 5. The germline CDR1 and CDR2 sequences are MNHNS and SASEGT. CDR3 DNA sequence: TGTGCCAGCAGGCGACTAGCGGGGTTGACAGATACGCAGTATTTT. It encodes CASRRLAGLTDTQYF.

There are many counts of this clonotype. The rearrangement joins TRBV6-2 or TRBV6-3 to TRBJ1-2, with D tentatively TRBD1 (6 bases). The CDR3 length is 13 residues. Trimming left V 5 bases short and J 8 bases short, with 15 bases between. CDR1 and CDR2 from the germline V gene are MNHEY and SVGEGT. In nucleotides, the CDR3 is TGTGCCAGCAGTGAAATAAGGGGGGAAGGCTACACCTTC. It specifies CASSEIRGEGYTF.

This clonotype was picked up many times. V and J are TRBV20-1 and TRBJ2-5; 10 positions match TRBD1. V shed 6 bases and J 3 bases; nucleotides not matched to a gene: 4. Germline V gives CDR1 DFQATT, CDR2 SNEGSKA (reference sequence). The CDR3 covers 13 residues. The DNA for the CDR3 is TGCAGTGCAACGGACAGGGGGAAAGAGACCCAGTACTTC. Its translation: CSATDRGKETQYF.

This clonotype was detected ten times or more. The chain combines TRBV7-9 with TRBJ1-2; possibly TRBD1 for D (6 bases). The CDR3 runs to 15 residues. V was cut by 5 bases and J by 1 base, with 14 bases left in between. Germline V CDR1 and CDR2: SEHNR, FQNEAQ (reference sequence). The CDR3 DNA sequence: TGTGCCAGCAGCCCTACAGGGTCCAATAACTATGGCTACACCTTC. It specifies CASSPTGSNNYGYTF.

This clonotype was detected many times. CDR3 DNA sequence: TGCGCCAGCAGTCGGACCGGGACAGCTGACGAGCAGTACTTC. This encodes CASSRTGTADEQYF. J is TRBJ2-7 and V is TRBV4-1; 7 bases line up with TRBD1. The germline gives CDR1 MGHRA, CDR2 YSYEKL. The CDR3 covers 14 residues. V shed 6 bases, J shed 5 bases, and the junction held 10 bases outside the gene matches.